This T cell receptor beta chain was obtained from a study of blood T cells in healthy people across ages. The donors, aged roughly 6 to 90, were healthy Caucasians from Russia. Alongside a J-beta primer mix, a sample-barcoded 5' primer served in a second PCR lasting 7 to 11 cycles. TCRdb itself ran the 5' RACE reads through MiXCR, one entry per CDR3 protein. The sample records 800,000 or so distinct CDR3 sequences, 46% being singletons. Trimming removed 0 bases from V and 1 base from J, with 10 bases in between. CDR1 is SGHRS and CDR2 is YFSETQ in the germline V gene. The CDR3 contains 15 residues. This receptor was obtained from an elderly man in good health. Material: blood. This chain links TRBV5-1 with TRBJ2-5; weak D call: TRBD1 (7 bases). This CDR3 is CASSLDRGGQETQYF. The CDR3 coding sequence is TGCGCCAGCAGCTTGGACAGGGGAGGCCAAGAGACCCAGTACTTC.